The text below deals with one T cell receptor beta chain. Germline V gene lookup returns CDR1 SGHTA and CDR2 FQGNSA. Trimming left V 6 bases short and J 5 bases short, with 10 bases between. This CDR3 is 12 amino acids long. These data come from a study of cytomegalovirus exposure and HLA in healthy donors. The PCR made use of 60 Vbeta and 13 Jbeta primers. In the original processing: Approximately 9.9 million of 75 million to 85 million unique TCR beta chains were shared, per a later count. Assay: immunoSEQ multiplex PCR; the TCRdb copy retains only in-frame clones and omits some. That table is the source of V, J and clone size, and D and trimming were worked out from the DNA. The sample holds 150,000 to 200,000 clones, 75% seen once.

The sequence was collected from a male donor in good health and CMV-seronegative. The rearrangement joins TRBV7-2 to TRBJ2-5, with unresolved D. The sample was PBMCs. In DNA form, the CDR3 reads TGTGCCAGCAGTGTGAGCAGGGAGACCCAGTACTTC. Translation: CASSVSRETQYF.